A selection of T cell receptor beta chains follows, all from one sample in a study of cytomegalovirus exposure and HLA in healthy donors. The assay was immunoSEQ multiplex PCR, and TCRdb's table has in-frame clones only and misses some. Seen in this sample are about 160,000 clones; the ten most common clones hold roughly 2%. Sample: PBMCs. Receptor source: a man younger than 40 in good health and CMV-seronegative. CDR3s include the opening cysteine and the closing phenylalanine or tryptophan. The D gene is left open where the match is weak.

J,length,V,D,DNA,CDR3
TRBJ2-7,16,TRBV6-5,TRBD1,TGTGCCAGCAGTTACTCGCCCGTTGGACAGGGAGGCGAGCAGTACTTC,CASSYSPVGQGGEQYF
TRBJ2-3,12,TRBV7-3,NA,TGTGCCAGCAGCTCACAGGGCCAAGCGCAGTATTTT,CASSSQGQAQYF
TRBJ2-3,14,TRBV7-3,NA,TGTGCCAGCAGCTCCGGGACAAACACAGATACGCAGTGTTTT,CASSSGTNTDTQCF
TRBJ2-3,15,TRBV6-1,NA,TGTGCCAGCAGTACGTTAGGCGGGAGCACAGATACGCAGTATTTT,CASSTLGGSTDTQYF
TRBJ2-1,15,TRBV7-7,TRBD2,TGTGCCAGCAGCTTAACTAGCGGGTCCCACAATGAGCAGTTCTTC,CASSLTSGSHNEQFF
TRBJ1-4,15,TRBV28,NA,TGTGCCAGCAGCCAAAGTCAGGGCGTGAATGAAAAACTGTTTTTT,CASSQSQGVNEKLFF
TRBJ2-3,11,TRBV25-1,NA,TGTGCCAGCCGAGACACAGATACGCAGTATTTT,CASRDTDTQYF
TRBJ2-7,13,TRBV6-5,TRBD1,TGTGCCAGCAGGAGACAGGGATCCTACGAGCAGTACTTC,CASRRQGSYEQYF
TRBJ1-5,14,TRBV29-1,TRBD1,TGCAGCGTTCTCGACAGGGGATACAATCAGCCCCAGCATTTT,CSVLDRGYNQPQHF
TRBJ2-1,15,TRBV27,NA,TGTGCCAGCAGTCCCAGTAGCTTCTCCTACAATGAGCAGTTCTTC,CASSPSSFSYNEQFF
TRBJ1-2,12,TRBV9,NA,TGTGCCAGCACCGCAACAGGGTATGGCTACACCTTC,CASTATGYGYTF